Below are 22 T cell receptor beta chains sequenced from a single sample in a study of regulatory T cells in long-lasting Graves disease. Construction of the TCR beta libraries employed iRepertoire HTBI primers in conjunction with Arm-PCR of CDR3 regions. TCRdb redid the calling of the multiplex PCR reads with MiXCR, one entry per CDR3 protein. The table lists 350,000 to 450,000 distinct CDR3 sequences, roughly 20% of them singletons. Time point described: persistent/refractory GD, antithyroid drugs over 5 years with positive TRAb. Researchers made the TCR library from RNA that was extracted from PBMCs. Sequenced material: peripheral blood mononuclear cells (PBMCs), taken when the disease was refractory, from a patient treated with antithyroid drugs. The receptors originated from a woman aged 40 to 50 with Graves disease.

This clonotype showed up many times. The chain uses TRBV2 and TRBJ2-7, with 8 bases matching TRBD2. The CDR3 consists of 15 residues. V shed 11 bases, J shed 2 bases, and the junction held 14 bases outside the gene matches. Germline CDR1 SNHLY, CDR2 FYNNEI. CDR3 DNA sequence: TGTGCCCCGAGCCCCGGAGCGGGGGCAGCCTACGAGCAGTACTTC. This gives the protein CAPSPGAGAAYEQYF.

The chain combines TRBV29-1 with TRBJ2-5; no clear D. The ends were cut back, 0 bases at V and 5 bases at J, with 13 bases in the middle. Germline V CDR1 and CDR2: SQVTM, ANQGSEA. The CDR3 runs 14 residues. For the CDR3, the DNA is TGCAGCGTTGAAGATCGGAACGCTTGGGAGACCCAGTACTTC. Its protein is CSVEDRNAWETQYF.

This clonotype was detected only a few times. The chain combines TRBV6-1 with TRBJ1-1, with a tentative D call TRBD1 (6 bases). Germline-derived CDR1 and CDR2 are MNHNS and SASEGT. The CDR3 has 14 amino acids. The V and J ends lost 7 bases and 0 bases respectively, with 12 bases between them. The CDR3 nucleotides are TGTGCCAGCACCGAGGGGGAAGTGAACACTGAAGCTTTCTTT. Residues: CASTEGEVNTEAFF.

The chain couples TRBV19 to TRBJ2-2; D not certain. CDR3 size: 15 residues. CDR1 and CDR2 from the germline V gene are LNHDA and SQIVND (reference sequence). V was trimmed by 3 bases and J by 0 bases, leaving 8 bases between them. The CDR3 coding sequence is TGTGCCAGTAGTATCTGGGATGCGAACACCGGGGAGCTGTTTTTT. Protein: CASSIWDANTGELFF.

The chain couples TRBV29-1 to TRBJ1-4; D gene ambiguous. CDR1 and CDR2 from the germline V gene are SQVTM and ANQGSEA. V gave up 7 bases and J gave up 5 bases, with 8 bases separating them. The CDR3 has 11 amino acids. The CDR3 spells CSGMTNEKLFF. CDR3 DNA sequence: TGCAGCGGAATGACAAATGAAAAACTGTTTTTT. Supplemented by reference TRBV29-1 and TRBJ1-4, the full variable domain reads SAVISQKPSRDICQRGTSLTIQCQVDSQVTMMFWYRQQPGQSLTLIATANQGSEATYESGFVIDKFPISRPNLTFSTLTVSNMSPEDSSIYLCSGMTNEKLFFGSGTQLSVL.

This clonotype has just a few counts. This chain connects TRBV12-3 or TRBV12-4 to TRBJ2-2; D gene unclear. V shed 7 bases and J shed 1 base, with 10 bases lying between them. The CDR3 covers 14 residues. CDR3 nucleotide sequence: TGTGCCAGCAACGTAGGGAAGAACACCGGGGAGCTGTTTTTT. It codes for CASNVGKNTGELFF.

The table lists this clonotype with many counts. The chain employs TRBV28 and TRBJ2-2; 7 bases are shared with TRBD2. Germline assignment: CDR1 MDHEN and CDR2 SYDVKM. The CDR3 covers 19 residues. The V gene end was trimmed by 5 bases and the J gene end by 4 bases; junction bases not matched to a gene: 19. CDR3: CASSPIPGLAGERTGELFF. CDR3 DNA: TGTGCCAGCAGTCCTATCCCAGGGTTGGCGGGAGAGCGCACCGGGGAGCTGTTTTTT.

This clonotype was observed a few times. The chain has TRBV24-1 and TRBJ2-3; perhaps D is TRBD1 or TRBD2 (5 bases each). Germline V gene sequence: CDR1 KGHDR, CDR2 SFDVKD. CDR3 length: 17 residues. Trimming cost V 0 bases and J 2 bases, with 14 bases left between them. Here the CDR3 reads CATSDLNPAGTTDTQYF. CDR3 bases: TGTGCCACCAGTGATTTGAATCCGGCAGGGACCACAGATACGCAGTATTTT.

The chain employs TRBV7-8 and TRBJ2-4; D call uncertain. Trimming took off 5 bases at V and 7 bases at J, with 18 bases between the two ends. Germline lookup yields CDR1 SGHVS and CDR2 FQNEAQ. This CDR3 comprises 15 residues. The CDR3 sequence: CASSPLTGPRNIQYF. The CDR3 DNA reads TGTGCCAGCAGCCCCCTCACCGGGCCGAGGAACATTCAGTACTTC.

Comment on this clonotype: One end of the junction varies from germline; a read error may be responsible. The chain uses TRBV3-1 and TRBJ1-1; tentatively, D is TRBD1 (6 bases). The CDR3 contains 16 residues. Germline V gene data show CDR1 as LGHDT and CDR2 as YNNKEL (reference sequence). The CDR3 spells CASSPRWEGGNTEASF. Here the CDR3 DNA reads TGTGCCAGCAGCCCGAGGTGGGAGGGGGGAAACACTGAAGCTTCCTTT.

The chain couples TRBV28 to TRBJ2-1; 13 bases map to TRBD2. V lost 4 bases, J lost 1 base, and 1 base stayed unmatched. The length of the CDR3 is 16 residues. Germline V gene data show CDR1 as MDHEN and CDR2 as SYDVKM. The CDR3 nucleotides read TGTGCCAGCAGTTCGGGACTAGCGGGGTCCTACAATGAGCAGTTCTTC. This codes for CASSSGLAGSYNEQFF.

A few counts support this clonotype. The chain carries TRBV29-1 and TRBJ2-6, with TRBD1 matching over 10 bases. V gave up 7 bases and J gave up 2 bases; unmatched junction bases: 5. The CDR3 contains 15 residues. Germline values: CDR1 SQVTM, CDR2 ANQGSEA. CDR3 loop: CSAGTGVAGANVLTF. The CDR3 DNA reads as TGCAGCGCGGGGACAGGGGTGGCTGGGGCCAACGTCCTGACTTTC.

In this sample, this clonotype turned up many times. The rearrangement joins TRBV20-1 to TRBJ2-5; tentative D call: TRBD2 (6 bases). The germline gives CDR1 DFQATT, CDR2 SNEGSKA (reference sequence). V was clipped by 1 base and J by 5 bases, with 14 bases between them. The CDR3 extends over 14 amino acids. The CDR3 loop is CSARVGLNRETQYF. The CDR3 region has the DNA TGCAGTGCTAGAGTGGGACTGAATAGGGAGACCCAGTACTTC.

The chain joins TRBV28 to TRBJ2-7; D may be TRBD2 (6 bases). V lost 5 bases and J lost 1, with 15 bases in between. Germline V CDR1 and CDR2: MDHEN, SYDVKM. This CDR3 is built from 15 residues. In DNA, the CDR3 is TGTGCCAGCAGTCTTCCCGGGACTGGATCCTACGAGCAGTACTTC. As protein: CASSLPGTGSYEQYF.

This CDR3 reads CASTRVIAKNIQYF. CDR3 DNA sequence: TGTGCCAGCACAAGAGTTATAGCCAAAAACATTCAGTACTTC. The rearrangement uses TRBV6-1 and TRBJ2-4; D is unresolved. CDR3 length: 14 residues. Germline values: CDR1 MNHNS, CDR2 SASEGT. V shed 7 bases and J shed 0 bases, with 10 bases lying between them.

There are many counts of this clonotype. This CDR3 reads CASSSGTGIPREQYF. DNA of the CDR3: TGTGCCAGCAGCTCGGGGACAGGTATCCCTCGCGAGCAGTACTTC. The rearrangement uses TRBV11-2 and TRBJ2-7, with 8 bases lining up with TRBD1. Germline V CDR1 and CDR2: SGHAT, FQNNGV. V lost 4 bases and J lost 6; bases outside the gene matches: 11. The CDR3 sequence is 15 residues long.

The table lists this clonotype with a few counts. The CDR3 nucleotides read TGCAGTGAAAGTGGCCAGGGTACCACAGATACGCAGTATTTT. Amino acid sequence: CSESGQGTTDTQYF. The chain is built from TRBV20-1 and TRBJ2-3, with TRBD1 as a possible D gene (5 bases). Germline values: CDR1 DFQATT, CDR2 SNEGSKA (reference sequence). Trimming took off 7 bases at V and 2 bases at J, with 16 bases between the two ends. There are 14 residues in the CDR3.

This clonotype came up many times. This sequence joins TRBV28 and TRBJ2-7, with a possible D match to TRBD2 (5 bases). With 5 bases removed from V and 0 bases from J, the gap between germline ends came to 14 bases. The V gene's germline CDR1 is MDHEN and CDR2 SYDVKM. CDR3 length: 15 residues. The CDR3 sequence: CASSPGDHYSYEQYF. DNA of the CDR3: TGTGCCAGCAGTCCCGGGGATCATTACTCCTACGAGCAGTACTTC.

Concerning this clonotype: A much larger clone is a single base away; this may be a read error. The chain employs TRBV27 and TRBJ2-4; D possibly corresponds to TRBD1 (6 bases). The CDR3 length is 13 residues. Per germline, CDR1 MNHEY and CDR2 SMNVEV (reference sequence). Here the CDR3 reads CASRDIDKNIRYF. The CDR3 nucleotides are TGTGCCAGCCGGGACATCGACAAAAACATTCGGTACTTC.

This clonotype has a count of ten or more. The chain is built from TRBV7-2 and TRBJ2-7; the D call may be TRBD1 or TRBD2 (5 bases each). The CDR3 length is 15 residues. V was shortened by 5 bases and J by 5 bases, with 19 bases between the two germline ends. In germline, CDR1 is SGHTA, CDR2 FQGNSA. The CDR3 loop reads CASSPIDYGAHEQYF. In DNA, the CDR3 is TGTGCCAGCAGCCCCATAGACTATGGGGCCCACGAGCAGTACTTC.

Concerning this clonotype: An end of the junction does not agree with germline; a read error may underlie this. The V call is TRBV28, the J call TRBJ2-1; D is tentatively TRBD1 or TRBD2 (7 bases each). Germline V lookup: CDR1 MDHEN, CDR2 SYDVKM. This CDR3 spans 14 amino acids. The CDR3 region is CASSFGGGGWEQLF. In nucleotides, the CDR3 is TGTGCCAGCAGTTTTGGGGGAGGGGGCTGGGAGCAGCTCTTC.

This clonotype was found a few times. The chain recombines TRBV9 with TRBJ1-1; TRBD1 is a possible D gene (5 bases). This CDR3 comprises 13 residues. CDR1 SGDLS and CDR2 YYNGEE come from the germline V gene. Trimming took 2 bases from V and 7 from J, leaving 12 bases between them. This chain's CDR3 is CASSVAPGGEAFF. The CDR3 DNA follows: TGTGCCAGCAGCGTTGCTCCTGGGGGTGAAGCTTTCTTT.